This TCR beta chain was identified during a study of beta chain features in type 1 diabetes. All of the isolated RNA was reverse transcribed, so expressed TCRB transcripts were sequenced. Libraries were prepared by immunoSEQ multiplex PCR; TCRdb keeps only in-frame clonotypes and omits some of them. This repertoire shows some 500,000 clones, over 10% found once; its top ten account for 0.035% to 0.05%. The germline V gene has CDR1 LGHNA and CDR2 YSLEER. V was pared by 6 bases and J by 8 bases, with 20 bases between. This CDR3 contains 14 residues. Overall study findings and caveats: Fewer insertions but more deletions were seen at VDJ junctions in type 1 diabetes patients.

This clone was picked up a small number of times. Its antigen is unknown. The gene calls are TRBV4-3 and TRBJ2-7, with D hard to call. The receptor comes from a woman aged 18-30 years in good health. The specimen was naive CD4+ T cells from blood. CDR3 sequence (DNA): TGCGCCAGCAGTTCCGGCAGAACCTCTACGCAGCAGTACTTC. Its protein is CASSSGRTSTQQYF.